These T cell receptor beta chains were read from a single sample in a study of a mutant IDH1 vaccine in newly diagnosed glioma. Here immunoSEQ multiplex PCR was the method, and the copy in TCRdb shows in-frame clones only, minus some. The table lists about 38,000 clones, around 82% of them singletons. These receptors' targets are unknown. Sequenced material: PBMCs, taken from a glioma patient whose treatment included an IDH1 peptide vaccine. The receptors were sampled from a man aged 35 to 55 with glioma. CDR3s include the opening cysteine and the closing phenylalanine or tryptophan. D genes are given only for firm matches. Clone sizes are given selectively: once, few, many, or a class where the clone is expanded.

CDR3 length: 15
clone size: .
D gene: TRBD1
V gene: TRBV4-1
J gene: TRBJ2-5
CDR3 DNA: TGCGCCAGCAGCCGGGTGGGACAGGGCCAAGAGACCCAGTACTTC
CDR3 protein: CASSRVGQGQETQYF

CDR3 length: 14
clone size: .
D gene: .
V gene: TRBV7-2
J gene: TRBJ2-2
CDR3 DNA: TGTGCCAGCAGCTTAGTAGCGATGACCGGGGAGCTGTTTTTT
CDR3 protein: CASSLVAMTGELFF

CDR3 length: 13
clone size: .
D gene: TRBD1
V gene: TRBV11-3
J gene: TRBJ1-1
CDR3 DNA: TGTGCCAGCAGCCGACAGGGGGGGACTGAAGCTTTCTTT
CDR3 protein: CASSRQGGTEAFF

CDR3 length: 14
clone size: few
D gene: .
V gene: TRBV29-1
J gene: TRBJ1-4
CDR3 DNA: .
CDR3 protein: CSVGSGQGSEKLFF

CDR3 length: 14
clone size: .
D gene: .
V gene: TRBV19
J gene: TRBJ2-5
CDR3 DNA: TGTGCCAGTAGTCGGGGCGACAAACAAGAGACCCAGTACTTC
CDR3 protein: CASSRGDKQETQYF

CDR3 length: 14
clone size: .
D gene: .
V gene: TRBV4-1
J gene: TRBJ2-7
CDR3 DNA: TGCGCCAGCAGCCAAGGAAGGGGTTGGGACGAGCAGTACTTC
CDR3 protein: CASSQGRGWDEQYF

CDR3 length: 18
clone size: .
D gene: .
V gene: TRBV4-1
J gene: TRBJ2-6
CDR3 DNA: TGCGCCAGCAGCCAAGTGGGCAAAGTAAACTCTGGGGCCAACGTCCTGACTTTC
CDR3 protein: CASSQVGKVNSGANVLTF

CDR3 length: 11
clone size: once
D gene: .
V gene: TRBV6-6
J gene: TRBJ1-5
CDR3 DNA: TGTGCCAGCAGTTACGAGGGGCCCCAGCATTTT
CDR3 protein: CASSYEGPQHF

CDR3 length: 13
clone size: .
D gene: .
V gene: TRBV29-1
J gene: TRBJ1-2
CDR3 DNA: TGCAGCGTTGAAGGGGGACTAGACTATGGCTACACCTTC
CDR3 protein: CSVEGGLDYGYTF

CDR3 length: 15
clone size: .
D gene: .
V gene: TRBV2
J gene: TRBJ2-5
CDR3 DNA: TGTGCCAGCAGCGTACGACAGGCCCCCAGGGGGACCCAGTACTTC
CDR3 protein: CASSVRQAPRGTQYF

CDR3 length: 12
clone size: once
D gene: TRBD2
V gene: TRBV29-1
J gene: TRBJ2-7
CDR3 DNA: TGCAGCGTTTTGTCCGGGGGGTACGAGCAGTACTTC
CDR3 protein: CSVLSGGYEQYF

CDR3 length: 14
clone size: .
D gene: TRBD1
V gene: TRBV6-5
J gene: TRBJ2-7
CDR3 DNA: TGTGCCAGCAGCATTGGGACAGGGGGTTACGAGCAGTACTTC
CDR3 protein: CASSIGTGGYEQYF

CDR3 length: 13
clone size: .
D gene: .
V gene: TRBV5-1
J gene: TRBJ1-2
CDR3 DNA: TGCGCCAGCAGCTTTCTGGGGGACGGTGGCTACACCTTC
CDR3 protein: CASSFLGDGGYTF

CDR3 length: 15
clone size: .
D gene: .
V gene: TRBV4-1
J gene: TRBJ1-2
CDR3 DNA: TGCGCCAGCAGCCAAGAGAGGGGCCTTAACTATGGCTACACCTTC
CDR3 protein: CASSQERGLNYGYTF

CDR3 length: 16
clone size: .
D gene: .
V gene: TRBV30
J gene: TRBJ2-3
CDR3 DNA: TGTGCCTGGAGTGGGCCCCTGGCCCTAAGCACAGATACGCAGTATTTT
CDR3 protein: CAWSGPLALSTDTQYF

CDR3 length: 15
clone size: .
D gene: .
V gene: TRBV2
J gene: TRBJ2-7
CDR3 DNA: TGTGCCAGCAGTGAAGGAGAGAGTAGCTCCTACGAGCAGTACTTC
CDR3 protein: CASSEGESSSYEQYF

CDR3 length: 15
clone size: once
D gene: TRBD2
V gene: TRBV2
J gene: TRBJ2-3
CDR3 DNA: TGTGCCAGCGGGGAACTAGCGGGGAGCACAGATACGCAGTATTTT
CDR3 protein: CASGELAGSTDTQYF

CDR3 length: 16
clone size: .
D gene: .
V gene: TRBV15
J gene: TRBJ2-5
CDR3 DNA: TGTGCCACCAGCAGCAGACAGACCCCCTTAGGGGAGACCCAGTACTTC
CDR3 protein: CATSSRQTPLGETQYF

CDR3 length: 14
clone size: .
D gene: .
V gene: TRBV15
J gene: TRBJ1-2
CDR3 DNA: TGTGCCACCAGCAGACCAACCCGGGCAACTGGCTACACCTTC
CDR3 protein: CATSRPTRATGYTF

CDR3 length: 15
clone size: .
D gene: .
V gene: TRBV6-1
J gene: TRBJ1-6
CDR3 DNA: TGTGCCAGCAGTGAAGCGGGGTTCTATAATTCACCCCTCCACTTT
CDR3 protein: CASSEAGFYNSPLHF

CDR3 length: 15
clone size: .
D gene: .
V gene: TRBV5-4
J gene: TRBJ2-3
CDR3 DNA: TGTGCCAGCAGCTCCCGGACGGAAACCACAGATACGCAGTATTTT
CDR3 protein: CASSSRTETTDTQYF

CDR3 length: 14
clone size: .
D gene: .
V gene: TRBV6-6
J gene: TRBJ1-5
CDR3 DNA: TGTGCCAGCAGTTACTCAGGGGGCAATCAGCCCCAGCATTTT
CDR3 protein: CASSYSGGNQPQHF

CDR3 length: 12
clone size: .
D gene: .
V gene: TRBV2
J gene: TRBJ1-5
CDR3 DNA: TGTGCCAGTGCCATGCCCAATCAGCCCCAGCATTTT
CDR3 protein: CASAMPNQPQHF

CDR3 length: 15
clone size: once
D gene: .
V gene: TRBV2
J gene: TRBJ2-2
CDR3 DNA: TGTGCCAGCAGTCTGGACCACCCTGGGACCGGGGAGCTGTTTTTT
CDR3 protein: CASSLDHPGTGELFF

CDR3 length: 13
clone size: .
D gene: TRBD2
V gene: TRBV7-2
J gene: TRBJ2-3
CDR3 DNA: TGTGCCAGCAGTCGGGACTACACAGATACGCAGTATTTT
CDR3 protein: CASSRDYTDTQYF

CDR3 length: 18
clone size: .
D gene: TRBD1
V gene: TRBV4-2
J gene: TRBJ1-3
CDR3 DNA: TGTGCCAGCAGCCAGGCCGGGACAGAATTTCTCTCTGGAAACACCATATATTTT
CDR3 protein: CASSQAGTEFLSGNTIYF

CDR3 length: 15
clone size: .
D gene: TRBD1
V gene: TRBV6-5
J gene: TRBJ1-2
CDR3 DNA: TGTGCCAGCAGTCCACAGGGGGCGAGCCTCTATGGCTACACCTTC
CDR3 protein: CASSPQGASLYGYTF

CDR3 length: 14
clone size: once
D gene: .
V gene: TRBV6-5
J gene: TRBJ1-1
CDR3 DNA: TGTGCCAGCAGTTACGGGGGGCTAGGCACTGAAGCTTTCTTT
CDR3 protein: CASSYGGLGTEAFF

CDR3 length: 18
clone size: .
D gene: .
V gene: TRBV4-1
J gene: TRBJ1-2
CDR3 DNA: TGCGCCAGCAACCCCATACCTCGACAGGAGCGGGGAGAGTGGCGCTACACCTTC
CDR3 protein: CASNPIPRQERGEWRYTF

CDR3 length: 14
clone size: .
D gene: .
V gene: TRBV10-2
J gene: TRBJ1-1
CDR3 DNA: TGCGCCAGCAGTGAGGAGGGTTCGGGCACTGAAGCTTTCTTT
CDR3 protein: CASSEEGSGTEAFF

CDR3 length: 18
clone size: .
D gene: TRBD1
V gene: TRBV5-5
J gene: TRBJ1-5
CDR3 DNA: TGTGCCAGCAGCCCACGGGAGACAGGGGGTGGAAACAATCAGCCCCAGCATTTT
CDR3 protein: CASSPRETGGGNNQPQHF

CDR3 length: 16
clone size: .
D gene: .
V gene: TRBV5-1
J gene: TRBJ2-7
CDR3 DNA: TGCGCCAGCAGCTTGGCGACAGGAGGGGAACCAGGCGAGCAGTACTTC
CDR3 protein: CASSLATGGEPGEQYF

CDR3 length: 13
clone size: .
D gene: .
V gene: TRBV7-2
J gene: TRBJ1-2
CDR3 DNA: TGTGCCAGCAGCCCAGGGATGGGCTATGGCTACACCTTC
CDR3 protein: CASSPGMGYGYTF

CDR3 length: 15
clone size: .
D gene: .
V gene: TRBV2
J gene: TRBJ1-3
CDR3 DNA: TGTGCCAGCAGTGAAGTGGGGGACACTAGAAACACCATATATTTT
CDR3 protein: CASSEVGDTRNTIYF

CDR3 length: 14
clone size: .
D gene: .
V gene: TRBV2
J gene: TRBJ1-4
CDR3 DNA: TGTGCCAGCAGCCAGGGACTCTCGAATGAAAAACTGTTTTTT
CDR3 protein: CASSQGLSNEKLFF

CDR3 length: 13
clone size: .
D gene: .
V gene: TRBV5-1
J gene: TRBJ1-1
CDR3 DNA: TGCGCCAGCAGCTTGGCCGTGAACACTGAAGCTTTCTTT
CDR3 protein: CASSLAVNTEAFF

CDR3 length: 15
clone size: .
D gene: .
V gene: TRBV27
J gene: TRBJ1-6
CDR3 DNA: TGTGCCAGCAGTTTTGGGAGCTCCTATAATTCACCCCTCCACTTT
CDR3 protein: CASSFGSSYNSPLHF

CDR3 length: 12
clone size: .
D gene: .
V gene: TRBV6-5
J gene: TRBJ1-2
CDR3 DNA: TGTGCCAGCAGCTATGGGGGCTATGGCTACACCTTC
CDR3 protein: CASSYGGYGYTF